This T cell receptor beta chain was obtained from a study of T-cell reconstitution after alpha-beta-depleted transplantation in children. The CDR3 covers 18 residues. Looked up from germline, CDR1 is ENHRY and CDR2 is SYGVKD. V lost 2 bases to trimming and J lost 1 base, with 18 bases between them. Molecular barcoding with unique molecular identifiers was used for the TCRbeta library. TCRdb reanalysed the PCR reads using MiXCR and keeps one entry per CDR3 protein. The table records about 610,000 distinct CDR3 sequences, about 10% of them present only once. The chain carries TRBV10-3 and TRBJ2-1; maybe TRBD1 (6 bases). The sample here was PBMCs from the stem cell graft donor, taken from the stem cell graft. This clonotype was obtained from a human donor who donated a stem cell graft to a child with acute myeloid leukemia. For the CDR3, the DNA is TGTGCCATCAGTGAGCCCCCCGACAGGAGCGCTTCCTACAATGAGCAGTTCTTC. Translating it yields CAISEPPDRSASYNEQFF.